This T cell receptor beta chain was recovered during a study of blood T cell repertoires in COVID-19. Turning to the study itself: Samples representing acute and convalescent COVID-19 were sourced from the United States, Italy and Spain. Sources were T cells, B-cell-depleted T cells, or PBMCs; the material itself was cDNA or gDNA.

The authors' processing: Using reference gene primer amplification, nucleated cell counts were estimated. Only in-frame clones appear in the TCRdb table, and some are missing; sequencing was by immunoSEQ multiplex PCR. That table furnishes V, J and clone size, whereas the DNA furnished D and trimming. The profile shows around 41,000 clones, under 85% of them singletons. The sample consisted of peripheral blood. The TCR comes from a woman of 80 years or more with acute or convalescent COVID-19.

CDR3 residues: CASSATGGPGELFF. The CDR3 nucleotides are TGTGCCAGTAGTGCCACAGGGGGACCCGGGGAGCTGTTTTTT. The chain combines TRBV19 with TRBJ2-2; TRBD1 matches 8 bases. This CDR3 spans 14 amino acids. Trimming cost V 5 bases and J 6 bases; bases outside gene matches: 5. Germline CDR1 LNHDA, CDR2 SQIVND (reference sequence).